These T cell receptor beta chains were read from a single sample in a study. Only in-frame clones appear in the TCRdb table, and some are missing; sequencing was by immunoSEQ multiplex PCR. The table includes some 70,000 clones, around 93% detected once. Source material: PBMCs. The receptor source for this set is a man aged 40-49 years with rheumatoid arthritis. The CDR3 runs from the conserved cysteine through the conserved F or W. D genes are given only for firm matches.

j_call cdr3_length v_call d_call cdr3_nt cdr3_aa
TRBJ2-1 15 TRBV4-1 NA TGCGCCAGCAGCCAAGTCGTAGGGGGAGTGGATGAGCAGTTCTTC CASSQVVGGVDEQFF
TRBJ1-2 14 TRBV3-1/TRBV3-2 TRBD1 TGTGCCAGCAGCCAAGACAGGGGGCCGTCTGGCTACACCTTC CASSQDRGPSGYTF
TRBJ2-1 14 TRBV19 TRBD2 TGTGCCAGTAGTATCCCTAGCGGCTACAATGAGCAGTTCTTC CASSIPSGYNEQFF
TRBJ1-2 12 TRBV11-2 NA TGTGCCAGCAGGCTAAGGACGGGGGGCTACACCTTC CASRLRTGGYTF
TRBJ1-2 15 TRBV19 TRBD1 TGTGCCAGTAGACCCGGACAGGGGGCGGTCTATGGCTACACCTTC CASRPGQGAVYGYTF
TRBJ1-2 13 TRBV14 NA TGTGCCAGCAGTGCCCTCCGGGACACTGGCTACACCTTC CASSALRDTGYTF
TRBJ2-5 12 TRBV28 NA TGTGCCAGCCATGGCGGGAAAGAGACCCAGTACTTC CASHGGKETQYF
TRBJ2-1 17 TRBV11-2 TRBD2 TGTGCCAGCAGAAGGGGCTACCAGCGGGAGGGAAACAATGAGCAGTTCTTC CASRRGYQREGNNEQFF
TRBJ2-3 14 TRBV27 TRBD2 TGTGCCAGCAGGGCGGGACTAGCGAGAGATACGCAGTATTTT CASRAGLARDTQYF
TRBJ1-4 15 TRBV2 NA TGTGCCAGCAGTTCCCGGGACACGGTTAATGAAAAACTGTTTTTT CASSSRDTVNEKLFF
TRBJ2-1 11 TRBV7-2 NA TGTGCCAGCAGCTTAACCTATGAGCAGTTCTTC CASSLTYEQFF
TRBJ1-1 17 TRBV5-1 TRBD1 TGCGCCAGCAGCCGAGGGACAGAAGGGTGGGGATACACTGAAGCTTTCTTT CASSRGTEGWGYTEAFF
TRBJ2-1 15 TRBV19 TRBD1 TGTGCCAGTAGTACGGGACAGGGGATTAACAATGAGCAGTTCTTC CASSTGQGINNEQFF
TRBJ2-7 12 TRBV28 NA TGTGCCAGCAGTTTCAACCTCTACGAGCAGTACTTC CASSFNLYEQYF
TRBJ2-3 16 TRBV3-1/TRBV3-2 NA TGTGCCAGCAGCCAAGCTCGAGGACACCTCACAGATACGCAGTATTTT CASSQARGHLTDTQYF
TRBJ1-2 15 TRBV28 NA TGTGCCAGCAGCCAGATGCACACAGGGAGCTATGGCTACACCTTC CASSQMHTGSYGYTF
TRBJ2-7 15 TRBV21-1 NA TGTGCCAGCAGCAATAGCCAGGACAGCTCCTACGAGCAGTACTTC CASSNSQDSSYEQYF